Presented here are 20 T cell receptor beta chains from one specimen sequenced in a study of T cell responses to AZD1222 COVID-19 vaccine. Method: immunoSEQ multiplex PCR; TCRdb's copy keeps in-frame clones and lacks some. The sample lists around 150,000 clones, around four fifths occurring once. The specimen comprised peripheral blood, sampled on day 0 of AZD1222 vaccination. These receptors were collected from an adult in good health.

The chain is built from TRBV7-9 and TRBJ1-1; D gene unclear. The V gene lost 5 bases and the J gene lost 0 bases, with 16 bases spanning the gap. The germline CDR1 and CDR2 sequences are SEHNR and FQNEAQ (reference sequence). This CDR3 comprises 16 residues. CDR3 nucleotides: TGTGCCAGCAGCCCCCAATGGGGAAATATGAACACTGAAGCTTTCTTT. Its translation: CASSPQWGNMNTEAFF.

This clone occurred once. The V gene is TRBV19, the J gene TRBJ1-2; the D gene is possibly TRBD1 (6 bases). The V end lost 6 bases, the J end lost 0 bases, and 14 bases lay between the germline ends. This CDR3 has 15 residues. Germline assignment: CDR1 LNHDA and CDR2 SQIVND (reference sequence). The CDR3: CASRDSGHSNYGYTF. Here the CDR3 DNA reads TGTGCCAGTAGGGATTCGGGACACTCTAACTATGGCTACACCTTC.

This chain links TRBV2 with TRBJ2-7; 14 bases fit TRBD2. Trimming at V came to 7 bases and at J to 6 bases, leaving 11 bases not matched to a gene. CDR3 length: 16 amino acids. CDR1 and CDR2 from the germline V gene are SNHLY and FYNNEI. The CDR3 loop is CASTKGLAGDKVEQYF. The CDR3 DNA follows: TGTGCCAGCACTAAGGGACTAGCGGGGGACAAAGTCGAGCAGTACTTC.

This clone was seen a handful of times. V and J are TRBV7-9 and TRBJ2-2; D is uncertain. The CDR3 extends over 13 amino acids. The germline V gene encodes CDR1 SEHNR and CDR2 FQNEAQ (reference sequence). V gave up 7 bases and J gave up 1 base, with 7 bases separating them. The DNA of the CDR3 is TGTGCCAGCATTGGGCTGAACACCGGGGAGCTGTTTTTT. Its translation is CASIGLNTGELFF.

This clone was recorded at least ten times. The V gene is TRBV6-5, the J gene TRBJ2-7, with a possible D match to TRBD1 (5 bases). Germline CDR1 reads MNHEY; CDR2 reads SVGAGI. CDR3 length: 14 residues. The V end was cut by 4 bases, the J end by 0 bases, with 10 bases between. The CDR3 spells CASSSGMGSYEQYF. In DNA, the CDR3 is TGTGCCAGCAGTTCAGGGATGGGCTCCTACGAGCAGTACTTC.

The chain combines TRBV27 with TRBJ1-2; 8 bases line up with TRBD1. CDR1 MNHEY and CDR2 SMNVEV come from the germline V gene (reference sequence). The junction had 7 bases not matched to a gene; V was cut back by 5 bases and J by 8 bases. The CDR3 has 13 amino acids. CDR3 nucleotides: TGTGCCAGCAGTCCATCAGGGGGCTCGGGCTACACCTTC. This encodes CASSPSGGSGYTF.

V usage is TRBV28 and J usage is TRBJ1-1, with D maybe TRBD1 (6 bases). V was shortened by 4 bases and J by 1 base, with 19 bases between the two germline ends. This CDR3 is built from 17 residues. Per the germline V gene, CDR1 is MDHEN and CDR2 is SYDVKM. DNA for the CDR3: TGTGCCAGCAGTTCCGCCGGAAGAGGAGGGGGGAACACTGAAGCTTTCTTT. Protein product: CASSSAGRGGGNTEAFF.

This chain links TRBV5-1 with TRBJ1-1, with 11 bases lining up with TRBD1. Germline CDR1 reads SGHRS; CDR2 reads YFSETQ. V lost 3 bases to trimming and J lost 5 bases; unmatched junction nucleotides: 9. The CDR3 has 16 amino acids. CDR3 loop: CASSSQGQGEGTEAFF. Here the CDR3 DNA reads TGCGCCAGCAGCTCGCAGGGACAGGGGGAGGGAACTGAAGCTTTCTTT.

This sequence joins TRBV5-1 and TRBJ2-5; D unclear. Trimming took 4 bases from V and 2 from J, leaving 15 bases between them. Per the germline V gene, CDR1 is SGHRS and CDR2 is YFSETQ. The CDR3 loop spans 15 amino acids. CDR3 coding DNA: TGCGCCAGCAGCCCGGACCCCCCCTTACAAGAGACCCAGTACTTC. It translates to CASSPDPPLQETQYF.

The J gene is TRBJ1-2, the V gene TRBV5-1; D ambiguous. Germline values: CDR1 SGHRS, CDR2 YFSETQ. This CDR3 spans 14 amino acids. V was pared by 4 bases and J by 1 base, with 11 bases between. The CDR3 spells CASSANSRNYGYTF. CDR3 DNA sequence: TGCGCCAGCAGCGCCAACAGTCGTAACTATGGCTACACCTTC.

In nucleotides, the CDR3 is TGTGCCAGTAGAACGGGACAGTATATGATGAACACTGAAGCTTTCTTT. Encoded protein: CASRTGQYMMNTEAFF. J is TRBJ1-1 and V is TRBV19, with TRBD1 matching 7 bases. Germline trimming cut 6 bases from V and 0 bases from J; bases unmatched to any gene: 10. The CDR3 has 16 amino acids. Germline V lookup: CDR1 LNHDA, CDR2 SQIVND (reference sequence). The whole variable domain, filled in from reference TRBV19 and TRBJ1-1, reads DGGITQSPKYLFRKEGQNVTLSCEQNLNHDAMYWYRQDPGQGLRLIYYSQIVNDFQKGDIAEGYSVSREKKESFPLTVTSAQKNPTAFYLCASRTGQYMMNTEAFFGQGTRLTVV.

The V and J genes are TRBV3-1 (or the pseudogene TRBV3-2) and TRBJ2-2; the D is unclear. V was pared by 1 base and J by 4 bases, with 10 bases between. The CDR3 sequence is 15 residues long. Germline CDR1 reads LGHDT; CDR2 reads YNNKEL (reference sequence). CDR3 sequence: CASSQGLERTGELFF. CDR3 nucleotides: TGTGCCAGCAGCCAAGGATTAGAGCGCACCGGGGAGCTGTTTTTT.

V and J are TRBV7-9 and TRBJ2-1, with unresolved D. Trimming shortened V by 9 bases and J by 9 bases, and 21 bases separated the two germline ends. The V gene's germline CDR1 is SEHNR and CDR2 FQNEAQ (reference sequence). This CDR3 is 14 amino acids long. As DNA, the CDR3 is TGTGCCAGGGCCAATCATGTCGACAATAGTGAGCAGTTCTTC. It translates to CARANHVDNSEQFF.

The chain combines TRBV6-5 with TRBJ2-7; the D gene could be TRBD1 or TRBD2 (5 bases each). The CDR3 spans 13 residues. Trimming removed 5 bases from V and 6 bases from J, with 14 bases in between. Per germline, CDR1 MNHEY and CDR2 SVGAGI. This CDR3 is CASSPPAGAEQYF. In nucleotides, the CDR3 is TGTGCCAGCAGTCCCCCCGCCGGGGCCGAGCAGTACTTC.

The rearrangement joins TRBV6-5 to TRBJ2-1, with a tentative D call TRBD2 (6 bases). The germline gives CDR1 MNHEY, CDR2 SVGAGI. Trimming took 6 bases from V and 6 from J, leaving 18 bases between them. CDR3 length equals 15 residues. CDR3 sequence reads: CASRAQMGTVNEQFF. The CDR3 bases are TGTGCCAGCAGAGCCCAAATGGGGACTGTCAATGAGCAGTTCTTC.

This sequence joins TRBV19 and TRBJ1-2; TRBD1 might be the D (5 bases). Trimming removed 9 bases at V and 2 bases at J, with 10 bases between. This CDR3 has 12 residues. Germline V gene sequence: CDR1 LNHDA, CDR2 SQIVND (reference sequence). In nucleotides, the CDR3 is TGTGCCAGCGGGACGGCAAACTATGGCTACACCTTC. Its protein product is CASGTANYGYTF.

The CDR3, as DNA: TGCGCCAGCAGCCCCTGGGGCGGGGGGGCCGACACCGGGGAGCTGTTTTTT. It specifies CASSPWGGGADTGELFF. The gene calls are TRBV5-1 and TRBJ2-2; 9 nucleotides match TRBD2. This CDR3 spans 17 amino acids. CDR1 and CDR2 (germline): SGHRS, YFSETQ. Trimming removed 4 bases from V and 3 bases from J; junction bases left unmatched: 10.

The rearrangement joins TRBV2 to TRBJ1-5; 9 bases are shared with TRBD1. From germline, CDR1 is SNHLY and CDR2 FYNNEI. The V gene end was trimmed by 3 bases and the J gene end by 5 bases; junction bases not matched to a gene: 5. This CDR3 has 15 amino acids. The CDR3 bases are TGTGCCAGCAGTGATGGGACAGGGCGGTATCAGCCCCAGCATTTT. Amino acid sequence: CASSDGTGRYQPQHF.

The rearrangement links TRBV27 to TRBJ2-3; D is undetermined. Germline assignment: CDR1 MNHEY and CDR2 SMNVEV (reference sequence). The CDR3 is made up of 15 amino acids. The V and J ends lost 4 bases and 0 bases respectively, with 11 bases between them. This CDR3 reads CASSSTRPSTDTQYF. CDR3 sequence (DNA): TGTGCCAGCAGTTCCACGAGACCAAGCACAGATACGCAGTATTTT.

CDR3 amino acids: CASSSVLASGYEQYF. The CDR3 region has the DNA TGCGCCAGCAGCTCCGTACTAGCGTCGGGCTACGAGCAGTACTTC. V and J are TRBV5-1 and TRBJ2-7; TRBD2 aligns across 7 bases. Per the germline V gene, CDR1 is SGHRS and CDR2 is YFSETQ. V was clipped by 3 bases and J by 3 bases; unmatched bases: 9. This CDR3 comprises 15 residues.